The 29 T cell receptor beta chains in this list originate from one sample, sequenced in a study of cytomegalovirus exposure and HLA in healthy donors. Only in-frame clones appear in the TCRdb table, and some are missing; sequencing was by immunoSEQ multiplex PCR. The sample contains 150,000 to 200,000 clones, about 86% of which appear only once. What was sequenced was PBMCs. The receptors derive from a woman aged 18-29 years in good health and CMV-seropositive.

This clone was found once. This rearrangement joins TRBV4-3 to TRBJ2-1; D is uncertain. The CDR3 runs 15 residues. Germline values: CDR1 LGHNA, CDR2 YSLEER. The V end lost 0 bases, the J end lost 3 bases, and 9 bases lay between the germline ends. The CDR3 DNA sequence: TGCGCCAGCAGCCAAGATGCGGTAGACTACAATGAGCAGTTCTTC. It translates to CASSQDAVDYNEQFF.

CDR3 coding DNA: TGTGCCAGCAGTAGCCTAGCTCGGGATGAGCAGTTCTTC. Amino acid sequence: CASSSLARDEQFF. The chain uses TRBV2 and TRBJ2-1, with D perhaps TRBD2 (5 bases). Germline CDR1 and CDR2: SNHLY and FYNNEI. Trimming pared 5 bases from V and 8 bases from J, leaving 13 bases between. The CDR3 loop spans 13 amino acids.

This chain links TRBV7-9 with TRBJ2-7; TRBD2 agrees at 13 bases. Germline-derived CDR1 and CDR2 are SEHNR and FQNEAQ (reference sequence). The V gene end was trimmed by 3 bases and the J gene end by 4 bases; junction bases not matched to a gene: 3. The CDR3 runs 15 residues. CDR3 amino acids: CASSLGLAGKYEQYF. The CDR3 DNA reads TGTGCCAGCAGCTTGGGACTAGCGGGGAAGTACGAGCAGTACTTC. Variable domain in full (rest from reference TRBV7-9 and TRBJ2-7): DTGVSQNPRHKITKRGQNVTFRCDPISEHNRLYWYRQTLGQGPEFLTYFQNEAQLEKSRLLSDRFSAERPKGSFSTLEIQRTEQGDSAMYLCASSLGLAGKYEQYFGPGTRLTVT.

CDR3 loop: CASSVLWNTEAFF. The CDR3 nucleotides are TGTGCCAGCAGTGTATTATGGAACACTGAAGCTTTCTTT. The V and J genes are TRBV6-4 and TRBJ1-1, with D unresolved. Germline V lookup: CDR1 MRHNA, CDR2 SNTAGT. The CDR3 length is 13 residues. Trimming removed 4 bases from V and 1 base from J, with 7 bases in between.

The chain links TRBV15 to TRBJ2-5, with TRBD2 as a possible D gene (5 bases). The CDR3 spans 14 residues. V lost 1 base, J lost 2 bases, and 8 bases lay in between. Per germline, CDR1 LNHNV and CDR2 YYDKDF (reference sequence). CDR3 sequence reads: CATSRGGGQETQYF. The CDR3 region has the DNA TGTGCCACCAGCAGAGGTGGAGGACAAGAGACCCAGTACTTC.

The J gene is TRBJ2-5, the V gene TRBV6-1; TRBD1 is a possible D gene (6 bases). The CDR3 is made up of 12 amino acids. Germline V gives CDR1 MNHNS, CDR2 SASEGT. Trimming removed 7 bases at V and 5 bases at J, with 11 bases between. CDR3 in amino acids: CASNLRGETQYF. The CDR3 DNA follows: TGTGCCAGCAACCTAAGGGGGGAGACCCAGTACTTC.

This chain links TRBV28 with TRBJ2-7; 7 bases agree with TRBD1. CDR3 length: 14 amino acids. The junction had 3 bases not matched to a gene; V was cut back by 3 bases and J by 1 base. Looked up from germline, CDR1 is MDHEN and CDR2 is SYDVKM. CDR3 coding DNA: TGTGCCAGCAGTTTTGTCAGGGGGTCCTACGAGCAGTACTTC. Amino acids: CASSFVRGSYEQYF.

This rearrangement joins TRBV6-1 to TRBJ2-7; unclear D gene. The germline V and J ends were trimmed by 1 base and 0 bases, with 13 bases remaining between them. The germline V gene encodes CDR1 MNHNS and CDR2 SASEGT. The length of the CDR3 is 16 residues. This CDR3 reads CASSEVLAGSSYEQYF. Written as DNA, the CDR3 is TGTGCCAGCAGTGAAGTTTTAGCCGGAAGCTCCTACGAGCAGTACTTC.

The CDR3 bases are TGTGTCTGCGGGGGCATCAACTATGGCTACACCTTC. Translated, it gives CVCGGINYGYTF. V and J are TRBV28 and TRBJ1-2; a possible D gene is TRBD1 (6 bases). Germline values: CDR1 MDHEN, CDR2 SYDVKM. The CDR3 contains 12 residues.

In its sample, this clone was seen once. V and J are TRBV7-8 and TRBJ2-1; D is possibly TRBD2 (6 bases). Germline CDR1 is SGHVS and CDR2 is FQNEAQ. The ends were cut back, 5 bases at V and 7 bases at J, with 21 bases in the middle. This CDR3 region has 16 residues. CDR3 protein: CASSPWGSGGGNEQFF. In DNA form, the CDR3 reads TGTGCCAGCAGCCCCTGGGGTAGCGGAGGAGGTAATGAGCAGTTCTTC. The full variable domain, completed using reference TRBV7-8 and TRBJ2-1, is GAGVSQSPRYKVAKRGQDVALRCDPISGHVSLFWYQQALGQGPEFLTYFQNEAQLDKSGLPSDRFFAERPEGSVSTLKIQRTQQEDSAVYLCASSPWGSGGGNEQFFGPGTRLTVL.

With respect to this clone: Other DNA sequences in the sample encode the same CDR3. J is TRBJ2-7 and V is TRBV4-1; the match to TRBD2 covers 8 bases. The CDR3 sequence is 14 residues long. CDR1 and CDR2 from the germline V gene are MGHRA and YSYEKL. Trimming took 1 base from V and 3 from J; bases not matched to a gene: 2. As DNA, the CDR3 is TGCGCCAGCAGCCAAGTGAGCGGGGGCTACGAGCAGTACTTC. The encoded protein is CASSQVSGGYEQYF.

V gene TRBV5-4 combines with J gene TRBJ2-3, with 7 bases fitting TRBD1. CDR1 and CDR2 (germline): SGHNT, YYREEE (reference sequence). The CDR3 is 15 amino acids. Germline trimming cut 1 base from V and 2 bases from J; bases unmatched to any gene: 4. As DNA, the CDR3 is TGTGCCAGCAGCTTGAAGACAGGGTCCACAGATACGCAGTATTTT. As protein: CASSLKTGSTDTQYF.

In this sample, this clone turned up a few times. Other DNA sequences in the same sample also yield this CDR3. This chain uses TRBV9 with TRBJ2-1, with 12 bases identical to TRBD2. CDR1 and CDR2 from the germline V gene are SGDLS and YYNGEE. The length of the CDR3 is 15 residues. Trimming removed 6 bases from V and 2 bases from J; junction bases left unmatched: 3. CDR3 sequence (DNA): TGTGCCAGCACCCTAGCGGGGGGGCCCTACAATGAGCAGTTCTTC. Its protein is CASTLAGGPYNEQFF. Drawing the rest from reference TRBV9 and TRBJ2-1, the complete variable domain is DSGVTQTPKHLITATGQRVTLRCSPRSGDLSVYWYQQSLDQGLQFLIQYYNGEERAKGNILERFSAQQFPDLHSELNLSSLELGDSALYFCASTLAGGPYNEQFFGPGTRLTVL.

The chain combines TRBV10-1 with TRBJ1-1; D is possibly TRBD1 (6 bases). Germline V gene lookup returns CDR1 WNHNN and CDR2 SYGVQD (reference sequence). V was shortened by 0 bases and J by 7 bases, with 15 bases between the two germline ends. The CDR3 loop spans 15 amino acids. CDR3 nucleotide sequence: TGCGCCAGCAGTGAGTCGACCCCAGGGGTTGGTGAAGCTTTCTTT. Protein: CASSESTPGVGEAFF.

The chain carries TRBV7-2 and TRBJ1-1, with D maybe TRBD1 (5 bases). The CDR3 extends over 13 amino acids. Looked up from germline, CDR1 is SGHTA and CDR2 is FQGNSA. Deletions cut 5 bases from V and 4 bases from J, with 11 bases between. The CDR3 DNA is TGTGCCAGCAGCGCGGGGGTGGGCACTGAAGCTTTCTTT. Translating gives CASSAGVGTEAFF.

In its sample, this clone was seen a few times. J is TRBJ1-2 and V is TRBV15; D is unclear. Deletions cut 0 bases from V and 3 bases from J, with 8 bases between. CDR1 LNHNV and CDR2 YYDKDF come from the germline V gene (reference sequence). The CDR3 runs to 14 residues. CDR3 nucleotide sequence: TGTGCCACCAGCAGAGATCAGGCAGACTATGGCTACACCTTC. Amino acids: CATSRDQADYGYTF.

This chain uses TRBV5-1 with TRBJ1-1; D not resolved. CDR1 and CDR2 (germline): SGHRS, YFSETQ. Trimming shortened V by 3 bases and J by 0 bases, and 6 bases separated the two germline ends. CDR3 length: 13 amino acids. CDR3 bases: TGCGCCAGCAGCTCACAATTGAACACTGAAGCTTTCTTT. This codes for CASSSQLNTEAFF. Full variable domain (outside the CDR3, taken from reference TRBV5-1 and TRBJ1-1): KAGVTQTPRYLIKTRGQQVTLSCSPISGHRSVSWYQQTPGQGLQFLFEYFSETQRNKGNFPGRFSGRQFSNSRSEMNVSTLELGDSALYLCASSSQLNTEAFFGQGTRLTVV.

V gene TRBV5-1 combines with J gene TRBJ2-1, with D perhaps TRBD1 (6 bases). V lost 0 bases, J lost 7 bases, and 11 bases lay in between. The CDR3 is 14 amino acids. Germline loops: CDR1 SGHRS, CDR2 YFSETQ. CDR3 DNA: TGCGCCAGCAGCTTGGAAGGGGGACGGAATGAGCAGTTCTTC. Its translation is CASSLEGGRNEQFF.

In its sample, this clone was seen a few times. This rearrangement joins TRBV7-9 to TRBJ1-6; weak D call: TRBD1 (6 bases). CDR3 length equals 14 residues. Between the trimmed V and J ends, which lost 4 bases and 8 bases, there was a span of 12 bases. In germline, CDR1 is SEHNR, CDR2 FQNEAQ (reference sequence). The CDR3 here is CASSSRGGDSPLHF. The CDR3 region has the DNA TGTGCCAGCAGCTCAAGGGGGGGGGATTCACCCCTCCACTTT.

This chain links TRBV10-2 with TRBJ1-3; TRBD1 matches 7 bases. The CDR3 is 13 amino acids. Germline CDR1 WSHSY, CDR2 SAAADI. The J segment lost 7 bases and the V segment lost 8 bases, leaving 8 bases of the junction unmatched. The CDR3: CASETGVRNTIYF. In DNA, the CDR3 is TGCGCCAGCGAAACAGGGGTTCGGAACACCATATATTTT.

The J gene is TRBJ1-2, the V gene TRBV6-5; D is possibly TRBD1 (6 bases). Per the germline V gene, CDR1 is MNHEY and CDR2 is SVGAGI. Between the trimmed V and J ends, which lost 6 bases and 6 bases, there was a span of 17 bases. This CDR3 contains 14 residues. As DNA, the CDR3 is TGTGCCAGCAGCCGATTCAGGGGAAGGAATGGCTACACCTTC. Protein sequence: CASSRFRGRNGYTF.

This clone was counted only a few times. The rearrangement uses TRBV2 and TRBJ1-5; D is perhaps TRBD1 (6 bases). Germline V gene data show CDR1 as SNHLY and CDR2 as FYNNEI. This CDR3 spans 15 amino acids. V was trimmed by 5 bases and J by 4 bases, leaving 15 bases between them. CDR3 amino acids: CASSQQGHRNQPQHF. The CDR3 coding sequence is TGTGCCAGCAGTCAACAGGGACACAGGAATCAGCCCCAGCATTTT.

The rearrangement links TRBV27 to TRBJ2-3; possible D gene TRBD2, 5 bases. CDR1 MNHEY and CDR2 SMNVEV come from the germline V gene (reference sequence). Trimming shortened V by 8 bases and J by 5 bases, and 14 bases separated the two germline ends. This CDR3 region has 13 residues. CDR3: CASRGNGEDTQYF. In DNA, the CDR3 is TGTGCCAGCCGCGGAAACGGGGAAGATACGCAGTATTTT.

This rearrangement joins TRBV9 to TRBJ2-3; D uncertain. The length of the CDR3 is 13 residues. The germline V gene has CDR1 SGDLS and CDR2 YYNGEE. Trimming left V 0 bases short and J 1 base short, with 3 bases between. The DNA for the CDR3 is TGTGCCAGCAGCGTAGCGGGCACAGATACGCAGTATTTT. This sequence encodes CASSVAGTDTQYF.

The chain is built from TRBV29-1 and TRBJ1-5, with 8 bases lining up with TRBD1. The CDR3 contains 13 residues. Germline trimming cut 6 bases from V and 6 bases from J; bases unmatched to any gene: 7. Germline loops: CDR1 SQVTM, CDR2 ANQGSEA. The CDR3 protein is CSVGQGGGQPQHF. The CDR3 bases are TGCAGCGTCGGACAGGGAGGAGGTCAGCCCCAGCATTTT.

This chain connects TRBV6-1 to TRBJ1-1; 7 positions match TRBD1. The V gene end was trimmed by 7 bases and the J gene end by 0 bases; junction bases not matched to a gene: 8. In germline, CDR1 is MNHNS, CDR2 SASEGT. The length of the CDR3 is 15 residues. The CDR3 DNA follows: TGTGCCAGCACCATACAGGGGTCCATGAACACTGAAGCTTTCTTT. This gives the protein CASTIQGSMNTEAFF.

J is TRBJ2-1 and V is TRBV7-9; TRBD1 matches 8 bases. Germline loops: CDR1 SEHNR, CDR2 FQNEAQ (reference sequence). CDR3 length equals 15 residues. V trimming: 8 bases; J trimming: 8 bases; junction bases outside the gene matches: 14. The DNA for the CDR3 is TGTGCCAGCTCAAAACGGGACAGGTCGGACGATGAGCAGTTCTTC. Translation gives CASSKRDRSDDEQFF.

The V gene is TRBV7-3, the J gene TRBJ2-1, with TRBD2 as a possible D gene (6 bases). This CDR3 comprises 15 residues. Germline-derived CDR1 and CDR2 are SGHTA and FQGTGA. V lost 5 bases, J lost 0 bases, and 11 bases lay in between. The CDR3 sequence is CASSQFGGSYNEQFF. Written as DNA, the CDR3 is TGTGCCAGCAGCCAGTTCGGGGGCTCCTACAATGAGCAGTTCTTC.

The chain couples TRBV2 to TRBJ2-3; TRBD2 matches at 10 bases. The germline V gene encodes CDR1 SNHLY and CDR2 FYNNEI. With V trimmed by 7 bases and J by 5 bases, 9 bases remained unmatched. CDR3 length equals 15 residues. The CDR3 sequence: CASTGSGGAGDTQYF. The CDR3 DNA sequence: TGTGCCAGCACGGGAAGCGGGGGGGCGGGAGATACGCAGTATTTT. Filled out from reference TRBV2 and TRBJ2-3, the complete variable domain reads EPEVTQTPSHQVTQMGQEVILRCVPISNHLYFYWYRQILGQKVEFLVSFYNNEISEKSEIFDDQFSVERPDGSNFTLKIRSTKLEDSAMYFCASTGSGGAGDTQYFGPGTRLTVL.